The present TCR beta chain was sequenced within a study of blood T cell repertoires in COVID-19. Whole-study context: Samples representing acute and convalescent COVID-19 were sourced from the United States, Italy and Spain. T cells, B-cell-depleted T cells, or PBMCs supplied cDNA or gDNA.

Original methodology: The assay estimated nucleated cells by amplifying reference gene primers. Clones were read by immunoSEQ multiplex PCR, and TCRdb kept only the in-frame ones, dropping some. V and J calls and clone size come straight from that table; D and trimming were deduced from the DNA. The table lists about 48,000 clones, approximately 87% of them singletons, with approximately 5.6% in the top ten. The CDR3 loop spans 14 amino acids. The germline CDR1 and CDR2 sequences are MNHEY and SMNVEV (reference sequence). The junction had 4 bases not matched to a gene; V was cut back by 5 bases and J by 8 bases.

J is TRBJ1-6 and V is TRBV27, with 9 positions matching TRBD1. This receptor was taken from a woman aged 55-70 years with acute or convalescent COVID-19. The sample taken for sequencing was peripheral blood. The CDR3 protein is CASSPGTGYSPLHF. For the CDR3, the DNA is TGTGCCAGCAGTCCCGGGACAGGGTATTCACCCCTCCACTTT.